This T cell receptor beta chain stems from a study of graft-versus-host responses after intestinal transplantation. In the study overall: The whole recipient group had anti-thymocyte globulin induction followed by tacrolimus and steroids for approximately three years. The study, taken as a whole, reports: Detected in recipient marrow were GvH clones, some of which were first observed in ileum or blood. Some patients had graft-donor T cell macrochimerism, and their allografts showed high graft-versus-host to host-versus-graft clonal ratios.

Concerning this clone: The antigen remains unidentified.

The assay was immunoSEQ multiplex PCR, and TCRdb's table has in-frame clones only and misses some. Of 140,000 or so clones in the sample, around 90% are singletons; the top ten hold approximately 0.2%. V lost 5 bases and J lost 5, with 15 bases in between. Germline lookup yields CDR1 LGHNT and CDR2 FRNRAP. This CDR3 comprises 15 residues. The sequence was obtained from a human donor who received an intestinal transplant. The specimen comprised unstimulated CD4+ T cells sorted from spleen or lymph node cells, sampled before intestinal transplant. V usage is TRBV12-5 and J usage is TRBJ2-2; D call uncertain. This chain's CDR3 is CASGLSGKGTGELFF. DNA for the CDR3: TGTGCTAGTGGTCTTAGTGGGAAAGGTACCGGGGAGCTGTTTTTT.